Below are 16 T cell receptor beta chains sequenced from a single sample in a study of graft-versus-host responses after intestinal transplantation. Their antigens remain unidentified. The repertoire was sequenced with immunoSEQ multiplex PCR; TCRdb's copy has only in-frame clones and lacks some. Of about 88,000 clones listed, roughly 90% are singletons. Here the sequenced sample was unstimulated CD4+ T cells sorted from spleen or lymph node cells, taken before intestinal transplant. The receptors stem from a human donor who received an intestinal transplant.

The CDR3 coding sequence is TGTGCCAGCAGAAGATCTAGCGGGGGGTACAATGAGCAGTTCTTC. Its translation: CASRRSSGGYNEQFF. The gene calls are TRBV27 and TRBJ2-1, with 11 nucleotides matching TRBD2. Trimming removed 6 bases from V and 4 bases from J; junction bases left unmatched: 5. This CDR3 is 15 amino acids long. CDR1 MNHEY and CDR2 SMNVEV come from the germline V gene (reference sequence).

The J gene is TRBJ2-1, the V gene TRBV9, with TRBD2 matching over 10 bases. The CDR3 has 20 residues. Trimming took 4 bases from V and 0 from J; bases not matched to a gene: 16. Germline values: CDR1 SGDLS, CDR2 YYNGEE. In DNA, the CDR3 is TGTGCCAGCAGCTCAGACCTTATAGCGGGAGGCCACCACTCCTACAATGAGCAGTTCTTC. Amino acid sequence: CASSSDLIAGGHHSYNEQFF.

The DNA of the CDR3 is TGTGCCAGCAGGGCAAAATACGAGCAGTACTTC. Its translation: CASRAKYEQYF. V gene TRBV28 combines with J gene TRBJ2-7; D remains unclear. The V and J ends lost 6 bases and 4 bases respectively, with 7 bases between them. Germline CDR1 and CDR2: MDHEN and SYDVKM. This CDR3 comprises 11 residues. Drawing the rest from reference TRBV28 and TRBJ2-7, the complete variable domain is DVKVTQSSRYLVKRTGEKVFLECVQDMDHENMFWYRQDPGLGLRLIYFSYDVKMKEKGDIPEGYSVSREKKERFSLILESASTNQTSMYLCASRAKYEQYFGPGTRLTVT.

This clone has a single count. V and J are TRBV16 and TRBJ1-1, with unresolved D. This CDR3 spans 15 amino acids. Germline CDR1 is KGHSY and CDR2 is FQNENV. V lost 1 base and J 1 base, leaving 10 bases between the germline ends. The CDR3 DNA reads as TGTGCCAGCAGCCAATTTGTGACTACGAACACTGAAGCTTTCTTT. It yields the protein CASSQFVTTNTEAFF.

V and J are TRBV28 and TRBJ2-7, with D possibly matching TRBD2 (6 bases). V lost 6 bases and J 3 bases, leaving 9 bases between the germline ends. Germline loops: CDR1 MDHEN, CDR2 SYDVKM. CDR3 length equals 12 residues. For the CDR3, the DNA is TGTGCCAGCAGAGTTAGCGGCTACGAGCAGTACTTC. Amino acids: CASRVSGYEQYF.

V is TRBV11-2 and J is TRBJ2-1; 7 bases agree with TRBD2. The length of the CDR3 is 15 residues. CDR1 is SGHAT, CDR2 FQNNGV, per germline. Trimming removed 5 bases from V and 2 bases from J; junction bases left unmatched: 6. CDR3 coding DNA: TGTGCCAGCAGCAATAGCGGGCCGACCTACAATGAGCAGTTCTTC. Amino acid sequence: CASSNSGPTYNEQFF.

The rearrangement links TRBV5-3 to TRBJ2-3; D is ambiguous. TRBV5-3 counts as an open reading frame of uncertain function. V was clipped by 1 base and J by 0 bases, with 18 bases between them. This CDR3 region has 18 residues. Here the CDR3 DNA reads TGTGCCAGAAGCTTGAATAAGGAAGTATTGGGGAGCACAGATACGCAGTATTTT. Its translation: CARSLNKEVLGSTDTQYF.

Notes on this clone: This CDR3 is also generated by other DNA sequences in the sample. V usage is TRBV2 and J usage is TRBJ2-7; either TRBD1 or TRBD2 may supply D (7 bases each). Germline V CDR1 and CDR2: SNHLY, FYNNEI. V gave up 6 bases and J gave up 6 bases, with 18 bases separating them. This CDR3 has 14 amino acids. Here the CDR3 reads CASRTGRGGSEQYF. In DNA form, the CDR3 reads TGTGCCAGCAGGACAGGGAGGGGTGGTAGCGAGCAGTACTTC.

This sequence joins TRBV5-1 and TRBJ2-5; TRBD2 aligns across 9 bases. This CDR3 region has 16 residues. Germline CDR1 is SGHRS and CDR2 is YFSETQ. V lost 4 bases, J lost 1 base, and 8 bases stayed unmatched. The DNA of the CDR3 is TGCGCCAGCAGCCCCCCCCGGGGACTAGCCCAAGAGACCCAGTACTTC. This translates into CASSPPRGLAQETQYF.

This clone showed up just once. This rearrangement joins TRBV6-5 to TRBJ1-2; D is unresolved. Trimming shortened V by 1 base and J by 6 bases, and 12 bases separated the two germline ends. CDR1 is MNHEY, CDR2 SVGAGI, per germline. This CDR3 spans 14 amino acids. DNA for the CDR3: TGTGCCAGCAGTTACTTCGCTGGGTCTGATGGCTACACCTTC. Translating it yields CASSYFAGSDGYTF.

Only a few counts were recorded for this clone. This chain uses TRBV30 with TRBJ2-1; 11 nucleotides agree with TRBD1. Per the germline V gene, CDR1 is GTSNPN and CDR2 is SVGIG (reference sequence). The CDR3 has 15 amino acids. After removal of 0 bases from V and 2 bases from J, the junction contained 0 bases not matched to a gene. CDR3 DNA: TGTGCCTGGAGTGTGGGACAGGGGGCCTACAATGAGCAGTTCTTC. Translating gives CAWSVGQGAYNEQFF.

V is TRBV27 and J is TRBJ1-4, with D possibly being TRBD1 (5 bases). The germline CDR1 and CDR2 sequences are MNHEY and SMNVEV (reference sequence). V was clipped by 6 bases and J by 0 bases, with 14 bases between them. The CDR3 is made up of 16 amino acids. This CDR3 is CASRWSSGATNEKLFF. As DNA, the CDR3 is TGTGCCAGCAGGTGGAGTTCGGGGGCAACTAATGAAAAACTGTTTTTT.

The chain has TRBV4-1 and TRBJ2-2, with 9 bases matching TRBD1. The CDR3 runs 16 residues. The junction had 3 bases not matched to a gene; V was cut back by 3 bases and J by 1 base. In germline, CDR1 is MGHRA, CDR2 YSYEKL. Written as DNA, the CDR3 is TGCGCCAGCAGCCACCGGGGACAGGGGAACACCGGGGAGCTGTTTTTT. It specifies CASSHRGQGNTGELFF.

Only one count was recorded for this clone. The chain combines TRBV5-1 with TRBJ2-5, with 14 positions matching TRBD2. Unmatched junction bases numbered 12, after V lost 7 bases and J lost 1 base. Germline CDR1 is SGHRS and CDR2 is YFSETQ. The CDR3 length is 18 residues. The CDR3 region has the DNA TGCGCCAGCTCACCAAAGGGACTAGCGGGAGACGCCCAAGAGACCCAGTACTTC. Protein: CASSPKGLAGDAQETQYF.

The genes are TRBV6-5 and TRBJ2-1; no clear D. The CDR3 has 15 residues. V dropped 5 bases and J dropped 1 base, with 12 bases sitting between them. Germline assignment: CDR1 MNHEY and CDR2 SVGAGI. The CDR3 loop reads CASSKGRFSYNEQFF. CDR3 in DNA: TGTGCCAGCAGTAAGGGCCGCTTTTCCTACAATGAGCAGTTCTTC.

V is TRBV19 and J is TRBJ1-2; TRBD1 is a possible D gene (6 bases). Germline values: CDR1 LNHDA, CDR2 SQIVND (reference sequence). Trimming left V 8 bases short and J 6 bases short, with 13 bases between. CDR3 length equals 12 residues. CDR3 region: CASRTGNNGYTF. The CDR3 region has the DNA TGTGCCAGTCGTACAGGGAACAATGGCTACACCTTC.